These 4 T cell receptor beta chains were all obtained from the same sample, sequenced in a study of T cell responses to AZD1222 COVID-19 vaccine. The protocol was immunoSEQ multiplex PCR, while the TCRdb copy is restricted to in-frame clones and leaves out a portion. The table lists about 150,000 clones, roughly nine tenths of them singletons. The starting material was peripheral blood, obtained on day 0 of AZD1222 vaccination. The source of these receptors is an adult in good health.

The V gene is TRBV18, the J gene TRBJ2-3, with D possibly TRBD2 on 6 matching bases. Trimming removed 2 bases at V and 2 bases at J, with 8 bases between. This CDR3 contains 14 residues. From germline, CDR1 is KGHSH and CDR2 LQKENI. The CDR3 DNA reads TGTGCCAGCTCACCAGAGCGGGCCACAGATACGCAGTATTTT. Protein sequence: CASSPERATDTQYF. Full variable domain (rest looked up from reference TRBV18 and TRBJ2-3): NAGVMQNPRHLVRRRGQEARLRCSPMKGHSHVYWYRQLPEEGLKFMVYLQKENIIDESGMPKERFSAEFPKEGPSILRIQQVVRGDSAAYFCASSPERATDTQYFGPGTRLTVL.

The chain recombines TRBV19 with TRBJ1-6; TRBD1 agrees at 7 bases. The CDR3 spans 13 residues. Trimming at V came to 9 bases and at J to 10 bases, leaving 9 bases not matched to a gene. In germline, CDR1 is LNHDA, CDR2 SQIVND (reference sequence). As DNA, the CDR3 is TGTGCCAGCAGATGGACAGGTCAATCACCCCTCCACTTT. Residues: CASRWTGQSPLHF.

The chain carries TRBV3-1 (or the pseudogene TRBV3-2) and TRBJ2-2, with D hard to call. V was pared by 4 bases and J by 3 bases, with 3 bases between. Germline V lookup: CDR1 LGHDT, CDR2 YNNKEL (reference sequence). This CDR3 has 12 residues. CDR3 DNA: TGTGCCAGCAGCCTCCACACCGGGGAGCTGTTTTTT. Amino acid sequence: CASSLHTGELFF.

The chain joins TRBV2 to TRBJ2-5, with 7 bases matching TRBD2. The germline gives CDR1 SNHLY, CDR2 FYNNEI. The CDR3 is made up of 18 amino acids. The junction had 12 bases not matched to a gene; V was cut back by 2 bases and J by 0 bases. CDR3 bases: TGTGCCAGCAGTGAAAGGTCTAGCGGAAGGGTTAACCAAGAGACCCAGTACTTC. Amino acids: CASSERSSGRVNQETQYF.